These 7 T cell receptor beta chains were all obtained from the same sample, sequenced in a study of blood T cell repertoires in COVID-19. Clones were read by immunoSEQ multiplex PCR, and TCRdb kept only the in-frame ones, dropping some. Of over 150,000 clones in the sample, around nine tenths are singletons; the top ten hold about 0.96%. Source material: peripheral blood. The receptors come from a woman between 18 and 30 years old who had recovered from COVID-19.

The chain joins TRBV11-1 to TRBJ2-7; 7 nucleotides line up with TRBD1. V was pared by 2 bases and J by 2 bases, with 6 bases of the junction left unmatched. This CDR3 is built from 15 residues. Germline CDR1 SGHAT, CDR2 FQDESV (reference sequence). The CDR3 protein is CASSLSGTVTYEQYF. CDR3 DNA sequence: TGTGCCAGCAGCTTAAGTGGGACAGTGACCTACGAGCAGTACTTC.

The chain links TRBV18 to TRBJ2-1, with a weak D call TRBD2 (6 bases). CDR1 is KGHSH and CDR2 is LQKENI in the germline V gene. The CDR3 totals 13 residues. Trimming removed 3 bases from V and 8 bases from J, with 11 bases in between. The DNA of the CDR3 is TGTGCCAGCTCACCCATTCCTAGCGATGAGCAGTTCTTC. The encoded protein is CASSPIPSDEQFF.

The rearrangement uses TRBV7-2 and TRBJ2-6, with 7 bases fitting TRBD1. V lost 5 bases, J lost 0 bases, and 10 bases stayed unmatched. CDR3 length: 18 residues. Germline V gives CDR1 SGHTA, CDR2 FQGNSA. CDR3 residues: CASSVTGQVVSGANVLTF. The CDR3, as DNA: TGTGCCAGCAGCGTTACCGGACAGGTTGTCTCTGGGGCCAACGTCCTGACTTTC.

CDR3 DNA: TGTGCCAGCAGCTTGTTAGCTGGACAGGGAAGAGTTACTGAAGCTTTCTTT. Translating it yields CASSLLAGQGRVTEAFF. The V gene is TRBV5-6, the J gene TRBJ1-1; 8 positions match TRBD1. CDR1 SGHDT and CDR2 YYEEEE come from the germline V gene. CDR3 length equals 17 residues. With 1 base clipped from V and 5 bases from J, the junction kept 13 bases outside the gene matches.

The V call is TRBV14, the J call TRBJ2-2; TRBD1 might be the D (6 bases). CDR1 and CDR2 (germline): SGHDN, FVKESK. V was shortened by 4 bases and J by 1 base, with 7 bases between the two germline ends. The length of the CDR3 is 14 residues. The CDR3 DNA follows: TGTGCCAGCAGCCGGACAGTGAACACCGGGGAGCTGTTTTTT. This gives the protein CASSRTVNTGELFF. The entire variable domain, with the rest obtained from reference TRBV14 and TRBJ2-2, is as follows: EAGVTQFPSHSVIEKGQTVTLRCDPISGHDNLYWYRRVMGKEIKFLLHFVKESKQDESGMPNNRFLAERTGGTYSTLKVQPAELEDSGVYFCASSRTVNTGELFFGEGSRLTVL.

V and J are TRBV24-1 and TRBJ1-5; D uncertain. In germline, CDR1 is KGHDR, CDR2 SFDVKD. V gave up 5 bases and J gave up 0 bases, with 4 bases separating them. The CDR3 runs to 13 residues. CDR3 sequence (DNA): TGTGCCACCAGTGCAGATAGCAATCAGCCCCAGCATTTT. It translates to CATSADSNQPQHF.

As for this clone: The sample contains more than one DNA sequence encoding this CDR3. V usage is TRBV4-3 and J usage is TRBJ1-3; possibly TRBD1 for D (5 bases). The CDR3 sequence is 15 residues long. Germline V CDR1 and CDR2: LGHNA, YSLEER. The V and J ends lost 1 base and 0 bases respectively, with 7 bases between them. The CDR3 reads CASSQGQGSGNTIYF. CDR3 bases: TGCGCCAGCAGCCAAGGTCAGGGCTCTGGAAACACCATATATTTT.